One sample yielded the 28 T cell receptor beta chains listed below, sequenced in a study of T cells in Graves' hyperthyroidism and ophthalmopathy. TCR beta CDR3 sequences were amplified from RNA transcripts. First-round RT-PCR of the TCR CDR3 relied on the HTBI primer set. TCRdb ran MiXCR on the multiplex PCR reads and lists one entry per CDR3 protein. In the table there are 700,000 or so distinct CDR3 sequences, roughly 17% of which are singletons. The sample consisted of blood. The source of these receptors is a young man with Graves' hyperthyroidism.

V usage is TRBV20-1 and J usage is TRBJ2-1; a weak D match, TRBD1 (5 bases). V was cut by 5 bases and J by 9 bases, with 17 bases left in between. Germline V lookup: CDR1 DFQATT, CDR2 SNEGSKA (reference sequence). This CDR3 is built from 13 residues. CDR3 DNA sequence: TGCAGTGCTCCACCCCGGAGAAGGGGTGAGCAGTTCTTC. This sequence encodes CSAPPRRRGEQFF.

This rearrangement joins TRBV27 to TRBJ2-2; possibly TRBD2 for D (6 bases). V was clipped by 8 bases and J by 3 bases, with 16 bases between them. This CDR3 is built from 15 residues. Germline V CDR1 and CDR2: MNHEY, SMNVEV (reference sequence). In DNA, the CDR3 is TGTGCCAGCCCTCGGAGGGAATGGGACACCGGGGAGCTGTTTTTT. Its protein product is CASPRREWDTGELFF.

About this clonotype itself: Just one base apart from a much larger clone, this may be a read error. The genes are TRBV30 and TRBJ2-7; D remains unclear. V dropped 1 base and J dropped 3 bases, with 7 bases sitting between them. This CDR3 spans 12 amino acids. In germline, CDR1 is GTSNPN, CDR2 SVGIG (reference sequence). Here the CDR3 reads CAWSEIGYEQYF. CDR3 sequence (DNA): TGTGCCTGGAGTGAGATAGGCTACGAGCAGTACTTC.

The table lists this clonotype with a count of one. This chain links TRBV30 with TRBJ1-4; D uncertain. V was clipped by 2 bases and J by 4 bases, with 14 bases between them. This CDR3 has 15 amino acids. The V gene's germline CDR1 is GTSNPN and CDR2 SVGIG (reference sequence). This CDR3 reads CAWSYPAGHNEKLFF. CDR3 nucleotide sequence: TGTGCCTGGAGTTATCCGGCAGGCCATAATGAAAAACTGTTTTTT.

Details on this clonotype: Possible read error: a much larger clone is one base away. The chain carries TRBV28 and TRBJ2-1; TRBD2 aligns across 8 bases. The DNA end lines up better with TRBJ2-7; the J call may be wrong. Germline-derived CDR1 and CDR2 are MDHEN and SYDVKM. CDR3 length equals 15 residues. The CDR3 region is CASTLAGYSHNEQYF. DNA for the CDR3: TGTGCCAGCACCTTAGCGGGGTATTCGCACAATGAGCAGTACTTC.

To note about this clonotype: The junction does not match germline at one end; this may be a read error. CDR3 sequence: CASSEEGRGYTF. The CDR3 DNA reads as TGTGCCAGCAGCGAAGAGGGTCGAGGCTACACCTTC. This chain connects TRBV3-1 to TRBJ1-2, with D uncertain. Germline values: CDR1 LGHDT, CDR2 YNNKEL (reference sequence). This CDR3 spans 12 amino acids.

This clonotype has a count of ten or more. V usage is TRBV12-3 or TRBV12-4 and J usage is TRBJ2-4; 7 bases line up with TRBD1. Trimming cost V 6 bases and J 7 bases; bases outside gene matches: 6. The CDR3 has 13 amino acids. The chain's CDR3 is CASSGQALNIQYF. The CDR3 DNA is TGTGCCAGCAGCGGACAGGCCCTGAACATTCAGTACTTC.

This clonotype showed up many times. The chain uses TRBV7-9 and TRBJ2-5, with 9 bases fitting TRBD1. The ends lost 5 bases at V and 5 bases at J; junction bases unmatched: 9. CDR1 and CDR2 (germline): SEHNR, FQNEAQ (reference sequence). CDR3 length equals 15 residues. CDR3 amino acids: CASSRQDRGRETQYF. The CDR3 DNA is TGTGCCAGCAGCCGTCAGGACAGGGGACGGGAGACCCAGTACTTC.

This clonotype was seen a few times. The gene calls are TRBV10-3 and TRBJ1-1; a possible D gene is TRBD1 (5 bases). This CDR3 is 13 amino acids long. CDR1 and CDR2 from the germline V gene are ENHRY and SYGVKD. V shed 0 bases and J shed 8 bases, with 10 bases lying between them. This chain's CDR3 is CAISESRGSEAFF. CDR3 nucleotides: TGTGCCATCAGTGAGTCAAGGGGTTCAGAAGCTTTCTTT.

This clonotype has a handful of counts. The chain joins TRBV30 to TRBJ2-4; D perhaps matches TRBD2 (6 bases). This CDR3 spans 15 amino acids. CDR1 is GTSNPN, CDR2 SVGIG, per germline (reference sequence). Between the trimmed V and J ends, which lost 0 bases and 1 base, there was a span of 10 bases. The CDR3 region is CAWSVLAGAKNIQYF. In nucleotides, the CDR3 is TGTGCCTGGAGTGTACTAGCAGGCGCCAAAAACATTCAGTACTTC.

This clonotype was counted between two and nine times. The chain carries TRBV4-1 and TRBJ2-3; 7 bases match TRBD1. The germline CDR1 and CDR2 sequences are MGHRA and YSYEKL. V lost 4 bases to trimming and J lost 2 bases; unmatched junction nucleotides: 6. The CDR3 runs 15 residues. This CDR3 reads CASSPTGQYTDTQYF. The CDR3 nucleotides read TGCGCCAGCAGCCCCACGGGACAGTACACAGATACGCAGTATTTT.

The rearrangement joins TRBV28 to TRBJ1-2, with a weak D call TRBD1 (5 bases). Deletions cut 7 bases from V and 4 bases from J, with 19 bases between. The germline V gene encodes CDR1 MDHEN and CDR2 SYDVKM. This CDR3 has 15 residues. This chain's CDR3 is CASTSGGGRIYGYTF. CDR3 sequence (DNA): TGTGCCAGCACCTCCGGTGGGGGGAGGATCTATGGCTACACCTTC.

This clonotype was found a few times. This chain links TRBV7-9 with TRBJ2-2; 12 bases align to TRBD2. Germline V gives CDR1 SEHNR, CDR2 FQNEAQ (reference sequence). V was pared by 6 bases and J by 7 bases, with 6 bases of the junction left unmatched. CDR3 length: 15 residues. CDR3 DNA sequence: TGTGCCAGCAGTTCGACTAGCGGGAGCAACGGGGAGCTGTTTTTT. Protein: CASSSTSGSNGELFF.

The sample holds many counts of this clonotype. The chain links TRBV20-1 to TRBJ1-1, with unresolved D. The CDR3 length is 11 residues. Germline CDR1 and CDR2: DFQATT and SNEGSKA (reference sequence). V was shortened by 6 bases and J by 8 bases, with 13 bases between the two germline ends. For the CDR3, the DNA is TGCAGTGCCCCTGAGGTTGTAGAAGCTTTCTTT. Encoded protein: CSAPEVVEAFF.

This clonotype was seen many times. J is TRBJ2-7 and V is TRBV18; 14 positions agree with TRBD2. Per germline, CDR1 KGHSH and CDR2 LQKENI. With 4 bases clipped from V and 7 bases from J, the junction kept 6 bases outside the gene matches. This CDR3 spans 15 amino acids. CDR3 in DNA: TGTGCCAGCTCACTCCCGGGACTAGCGGGAGTAGAGCAGTACTTC. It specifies CASSLPGLAGVEQYF. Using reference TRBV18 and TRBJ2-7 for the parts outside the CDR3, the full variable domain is NAGVMQNPRHLVRRRGQEARLRCSPMKGHSHVYWYRQLPEEGLKFMVYLQKENIIDESGMPKERFSAEFPKEGPSILRIQQVVRGDSAAYFCASSLPGLAGVEQYFGPGTRLTVT.

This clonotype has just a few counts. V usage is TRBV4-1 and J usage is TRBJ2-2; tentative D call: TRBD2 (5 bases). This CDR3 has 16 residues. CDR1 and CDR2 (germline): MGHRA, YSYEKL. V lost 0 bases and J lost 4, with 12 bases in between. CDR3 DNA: TGCGCCAGCAGCCAAGAAGGGAGAGGGATCACCGGGGAGCTGTTTTTT. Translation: CASSQEGRGITGELFF.

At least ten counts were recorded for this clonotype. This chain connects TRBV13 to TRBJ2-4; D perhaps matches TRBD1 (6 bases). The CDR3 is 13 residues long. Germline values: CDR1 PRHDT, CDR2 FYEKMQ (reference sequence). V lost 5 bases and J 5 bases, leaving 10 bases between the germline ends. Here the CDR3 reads CASSRGGENIQYF. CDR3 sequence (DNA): TGTGCCAGCAGCCGTGGGGGCGAAAACATTCAGTACTTC. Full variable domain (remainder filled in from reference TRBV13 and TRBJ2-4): AAGVIQSPRHLIKEKRETATLKCYPIPRHDTVYWYQQGPGQDPQFLISFYEKMQSDKGSIPDRFSAQQFSDYHSELNMSSLELGDSALYFCASSRGGENIQYFGAGTRLSVL.

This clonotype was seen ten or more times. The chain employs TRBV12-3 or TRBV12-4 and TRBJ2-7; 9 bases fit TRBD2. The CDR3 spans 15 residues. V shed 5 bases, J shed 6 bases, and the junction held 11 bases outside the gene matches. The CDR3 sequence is CASSQAFSGSSEQYF. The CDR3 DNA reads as TGTGCCAGCAGTCAAGCCTTTAGCGGGAGCAGCGAGCAGTACTTC.

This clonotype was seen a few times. This CDR3 is CASQGGDIQYF. CDR3 DNA: TGTGCCAGCCAGGGCGGTGACATTCAGTACTTC. The rearrangement joins TRBV28 to TRBJ2-4; D is perhaps TRBD1 (5 bases). Between the trimmed V and J ends, which lost 8 bases and 8 bases, there was a span of 10 bases. Germline V gene data show CDR1 as MDHEN and CDR2 as SYDVKM. The CDR3 covers 11 residues. Filled out from reference TRBV28 and TRBJ2-4, the complete variable domain reads DVKVTQSSRYLVKRTGEKVFLECVQDMDHENMFWYRQDPGLGLRLIYFSYDVKMKEKGDIPEGYSVSREKKERFSLILESASTNQTSMYLCASQGGDIQYFGAGTRLSVL.

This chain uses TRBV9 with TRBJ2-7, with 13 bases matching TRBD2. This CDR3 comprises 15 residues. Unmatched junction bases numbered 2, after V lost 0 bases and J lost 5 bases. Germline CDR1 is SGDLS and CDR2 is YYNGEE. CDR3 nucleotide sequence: TGTGCCAGCAGCGTAGGGACTAGCGGGGGAGACGAGCAGTACTTC. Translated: CASSVGTSGGDEQYF.

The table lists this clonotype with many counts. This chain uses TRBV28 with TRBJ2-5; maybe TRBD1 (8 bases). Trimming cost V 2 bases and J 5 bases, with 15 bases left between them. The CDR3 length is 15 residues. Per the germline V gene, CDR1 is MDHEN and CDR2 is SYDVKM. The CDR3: CASSLTGGGMETQYF. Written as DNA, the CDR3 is TGTGCCAGCAGTTTAACAGGGGGGGGAATGGAGACCCAGTACTTC.

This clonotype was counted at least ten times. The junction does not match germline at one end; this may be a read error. The CDR3 loop reads CASSLVGTQYF. The CDR3 DNA sequence: TGTGCCAGCAGTTTAGTGGGGACCCAGTACTTC. The gene calls are TRBV5-1 and TRBJ2-5; no clear D gene. The germline CDR1 and CDR2 sequences are SGHRS and YFSETQ. This CDR3 is built from 11 residues.

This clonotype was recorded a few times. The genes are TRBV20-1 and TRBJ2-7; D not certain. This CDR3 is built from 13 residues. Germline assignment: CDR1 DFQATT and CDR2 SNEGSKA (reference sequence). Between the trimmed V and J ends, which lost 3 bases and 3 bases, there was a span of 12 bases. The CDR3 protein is CSASRHSGYEQYF. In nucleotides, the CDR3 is TGCAGTGCTAGTAGGCATTCAGGCTACGAGCAGTACTTC.

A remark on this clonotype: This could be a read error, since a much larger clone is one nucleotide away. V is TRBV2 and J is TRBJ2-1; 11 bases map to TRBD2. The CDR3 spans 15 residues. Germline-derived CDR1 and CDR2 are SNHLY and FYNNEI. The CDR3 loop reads CASSEGLADNNEQLF. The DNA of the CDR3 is TGTGCCAGCAGTGAGGGACTAGCGGACAATAATGAGCAGCTCTTC.

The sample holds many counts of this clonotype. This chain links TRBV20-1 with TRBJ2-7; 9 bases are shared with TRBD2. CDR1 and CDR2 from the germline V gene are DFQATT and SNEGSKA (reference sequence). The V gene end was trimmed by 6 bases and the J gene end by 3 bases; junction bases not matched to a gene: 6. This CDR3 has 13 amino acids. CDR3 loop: CSAGGGGGYEQYF. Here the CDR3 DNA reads TGCAGTGCGGGCGGCGGGGGGGGCTACGAGCAGTACTTC.

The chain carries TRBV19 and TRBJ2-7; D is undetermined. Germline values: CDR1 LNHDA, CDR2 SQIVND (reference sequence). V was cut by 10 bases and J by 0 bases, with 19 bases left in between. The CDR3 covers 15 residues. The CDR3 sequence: CANPNEVRSSYEQYF. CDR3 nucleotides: TGTGCCAACCCGAATGAGGTCAGGAGCTCCTACGAGCAGTACTTC. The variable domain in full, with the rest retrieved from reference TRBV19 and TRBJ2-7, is DGGITQSPKYLFRKEGQNVTLSCEQNLNHDAMYWYRQDPGQGLRLIYYSQIVNDFQKGDIAEGYSVSREKKESFPLTVTSAQKNPTAFYLCANPNEVRSSYEQYFGPGTRLTVT.

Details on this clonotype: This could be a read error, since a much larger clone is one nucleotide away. The CDR3 loop reads CTSSPLAGGAFF. In nucleotides, the CDR3 is TGTACCAGCAGTCCTCTCGCAGGAGGAGCGTTCTTC. This rearrangement joins TRBV28 to TRBJ2-1; TRBD2 might be the D (5 bases). This CDR3 comprises 12 residues. Germline CDR1 and CDR2: MDHEN and SYDVKM.

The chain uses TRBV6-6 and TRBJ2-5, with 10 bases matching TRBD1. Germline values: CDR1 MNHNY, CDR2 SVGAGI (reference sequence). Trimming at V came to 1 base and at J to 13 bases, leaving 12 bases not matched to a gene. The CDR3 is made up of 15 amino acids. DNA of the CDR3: TGTGCCAGCAGTTACTTTGCCGCGGGACAGGGGCCTCTGTACTTC. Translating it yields CASSYFAAGQGPLYF.